Each of the 23 T cell receptor beta chains below was sequenced from the same sample in a study of cytomegalovirus exposure and HLA in healthy donors. PCR employed 60 Vbeta and 13 Jbeta primers. Sequencing was performed with immunoSEQ multiplex PCR; in TCRdb, only in-frame clones are kept and a portion is missing. The sample has 120,000 or so clones, more than 75% seen once. Sequencing input: PBMCs. These receptors were collected from a middle-aged man in good health and CMV-seronegative.

V usage is TRBV7-8 and J usage is TRBJ2-2; 10 positions agree with TRBD2. The CDR3 spans 19 residues. V lost 5 bases and J lost 2; bases outside the gene matches: 14. Germline CDR1 is SGHVS and CDR2 is FQNEAQ. CDR3 DNA: TGTGCCAGCAGCATAAAGGGGGCTAGCGGGGGCCTTAACACCGGGGAGCTGTTTTTT. The encoded protein is CASSIKGASGGLNTGELFF. Complete variable domain (other parts from reference TRBV7-8 and TRBJ2-2): GAGVSQSPRYKVAKRGQDVALRCDPISGHVSLFWYQQALGQGPEFLTYFQNEAQLDKSGLPSDRFFAERPEGSVSTLKIQRTQQEDSAVYLCASSIKGASGGLNTGELFFGEGSRLTVL.

V usage is TRBV6-1 and J usage is TRBJ1-5; D gene ambiguous. Between the trimmed V and J ends, which lost 4 bases and 0 bases, there was a span of 10 bases. Germline V lookup: CDR1 MNHNS, CDR2 SASEGT. CDR3 length: 15 residues. CDR3 sequence: CASSVGSSSNQPQHF. DNA for the CDR3: TGTGCCAGCAGTGTGGGGAGCTCTAGCAATCAGCCCCAGCATTTT.

The rearrangement joins TRBV21-1 to TRBJ1-5; TRBD1, the table's D call, lacks a check against the DNA. TRBV21-1 is noted as a pseudogene. The CDR3 has 13 residues. CDR3 DNA: TGTGCCCGCGGGACAGGGGGTGGACAGCCCCAGCATTTT. Protein: CARGTGGGQPQHF.

The chain couples TRBV7-9 to TRBJ2-3, with D possibly being TRBD2 (7 bases). The CDR3 runs 15 residues. CDR1 SEHNR and CDR2 FQNEAQ come from the germline V gene (reference sequence). The V gene lost 0 bases and the J gene lost 3 bases, with 10 bases spanning the gap. The CDR3, as DNA: TGTGCCAGCAGCTTAGCGGGGGGGCGGACAGATACGCAGTATTTT. This sequence encodes CASSLAGGRTDTQYF.

The J gene is TRBJ1-4, the V gene TRBV27; D not resolved. The V end was cut by 4 bases, the J end by 2 bases, with 17 bases between. The germline V gene encodes CDR1 MNHEY and CDR2 SMNVEV (reference sequence). This CDR3 has 17 amino acids. In DNA form, the CDR3 reads TGTGCCAGCAGTTCGGGAGGATTAGCTTTTACTAATGAAAAACTGTTTTTT. Translation: CASSSGGLAFTNEKLFF.

This clone appeared once. The chain combines TRBV28 with TRBJ2-7, with a tentative D call TRBD2 (5 bases). Germline CDR1 is MDHEN and CDR2 is SYDVKM. Trimming left V 4 bases short and J 7 bases short, with 23 bases between. This CDR3 comprises 16 residues. CDR3: CASSSRKMKGEGEQYF. The CDR3 DNA is TGTGCCAGCAGTTCTCGAAAAATGAAAGGTGAGGGAGAGCAGTACTTC.

CDR3 nucleotides: TGTGCCAGCAGCCAAGAAGGGGCCACGACCAGGGAGCTGTTTTTT. Amino acid sequence: CASSQEGATTRELFF. This chain connects TRBV4-2 to TRBJ2-2; weak D call: TRBD1 (5 bases). The CDR3 is made up of 15 amino acids. Per the germline V gene, CDR1 is LGHNA and CDR2 is YNFKEQ. Trimming shortened V by 0 bases and J by 9 bases, and 14 bases separated the two germline ends.

The chain has TRBV19 and TRBJ1-1; D call uncertain. The V end lost 3 bases, the J end lost 7 bases, and 15 bases lay between the germline ends. Germline-derived CDR1 and CDR2 are LNHDA and SQIVND (reference sequence). This CDR3 is 14 amino acids long. As DNA, the CDR3 is TGTGCCAGTAGTATTCAAGGTCAGGTCATTGAAGCTTTCTTT. Protein sequence: CASSIQGQVIEAFF.

This chain links TRBV5-1 with TRBJ2-7; 8 positions agree with TRBD1. From germline, CDR1 is SGHRS and CDR2 YFSETQ. This CDR3 has 15 residues. V lost 0 bases and J lost 2; bases outside the gene matches: 4. In DNA, the CDR3 is TGCGCCAGCAGCTTGGTCCCAGGGGGCACCTACGAGCAGTACTTC. Its translation: CASSLVPGGTYEQYF. The whole variable domain, remainder taken from reference TRBV5-1 and TRBJ2-7, is KAGVTQTPRYLIKTRGQQVTLSCSPISGHRSVSWYQQTPGQGLQFLFEYFSETQRNKGNFPGRFSGRQFSNSRSEMNVSTLELGDSALYLCASSLVPGGTYEQYFGPGTRLTVT.

The rearrangement joins TRBV5-6 to TRBJ2-1; the match to TRBD1 covers 8 bases. Germline CDR1 SGHDT, CDR2 YYEEEE. This CDR3 spans 14 amino acids. The V gene end was trimmed by 4 bases and the J gene end by 2 bases; junction bases not matched to a gene: 2. CDR3 sequence reads: CASSAGGAYNEQFF. The CDR3 region has the DNA TGTGCCAGCAGCGCAGGGGGCGCCTACAATGAGCAGTTCTTC.

This clone was detected once. CDR3 sequence: CASSYPDRPNTEAFF. In DNA form, the CDR3 reads TGTGCCAGCAGCTACCCGGACAGGCCGAACACTGAAGCTTTCTTT. This chain links TRBV5-4 with TRBJ1-1, with 7 nucleotides matching TRBD1. The length of the CDR3 is 15 residues. The V segment lost 3 bases and the J segment 1 base; nucleotides outside the gene matches: 6. The germline V gene encodes CDR1 SGHNT and CDR2 YYREEE (reference sequence).

The gene calls are TRBV30 and TRBJ1-1; unclear D gene. The CDR3 is 13 residues long. CDR1 and CDR2 (germline): GTSNPN, SVGIG (reference sequence). Trimming pared 4 bases from V and 3 bases from J, leaving 12 bases between. This chain's CDR3 is CAWKLRGDTEAFF. The DNA of the CDR3 is TGTGCCTGGAAGCTCCGCGGAGACACTGAAGCTTTCTTT.

The V call is TRBV12-2, the J call TRBJ1-2. TRBV12-2 is reported as a pseudogene. The length of the CDR3 is 16 residues. The CDR3, as DNA: TGTGCAAGTCGCTTAGCGGTGGTAGTTGAGGGTAAGGGCTACACCTTC. Translated, it gives CASRLAVVVEGKGYTF.

The chain carries TRBV5-4 and TRBJ2-7; D is uncertain. The CDR3 contains 15 residues. V was cut by 3 bases and J by 0 bases, with 13 bases left in between. Germline CDR1 and CDR2: SGHNT and YYREEE (reference sequence). As DNA, the CDR3 is TGTGCCAGCAGCTCACAGCCCCAAAGCTCCTACGAGCAGTACTTC. It specifies CASSSQPQSSYEQYF.

The chain links TRBV5-4 to TRBJ2-5; TRBD2 matches 8 bases. Trimming cost V 4 bases and J 2 bases; bases outside gene matches: 10. This CDR3 region has 16 residues. Germline CDR1 is SGHNT and CDR2 is YYREEE (reference sequence). The CDR3 spells CASSPSLAGGQETQYF. The CDR3 bases are TGTGCCAGCAGCCCCTCCCTGGCGGGGGGACAAGAGACCCAGTACTTC.

V is TRBV7-9 and J is TRBJ2-7; D is perhaps TRBD1 (6 bases). Looked up from germline, CDR1 is SEHNR and CDR2 is FQNEAQ (reference sequence). Trimming shortened V by 0 bases and J by 6 bases, and 9 bases separated the two germline ends. The CDR3 sequence is 13 residues long. CDR3 DNA: TGTGCCAGCAGCTTAGCAGCAGGGGTCGAGCAGTACTTC. It is translated as CASSLAAGVEQYF.

The chain combines TRBV10-3 with TRBJ1-4; 8 nucleotides agree with TRBD1. V gave up 10 bases and J gave up 3 bases; unmatched junction bases: 7. The CDR3 is made up of 14 amino acids. Germline V lookup: CDR1 ENHRY, CDR2 SYGVKD. The DNA of the CDR3 is TGTGCCAGCCGTCCGGGACAGGCTAATGAAAAACTGTTTTTT. Protein sequence: CASRPGQANEKLFF.

V is TRBV29-1 and J is TRBJ1-1; no definite D call. CDR1 and CDR2 (germline): SQVTM, ANQGSEA. The CDR3 length is 12 residues. V lost 7 bases, J lost 1 base, and 10 bases lay in between. The CDR3 DNA follows: TGCAGCGCCAAGACACAGAACACTGAAGCTTTCTTT. Encoded protein: CSAKTQNTEAFF.

This clone was seen only once. J is TRBJ2-1 and V is TRBV25-1, with 9 bases matching TRBD1. In germline, CDR1 is MGHDK, CDR2 SYGVNS. The CDR3 contains 14 residues. The trim removed 3 bases at V and 8 bases at J, leaving 5 bases unmatched. The CDR3 is CASSDTGGVDEQFF. The CDR3, as DNA: TGTGCCAGCAGTGATACAGGGGGCGTGGATGAGCAGTTCTTC.

The chain combines TRBV7-9 with TRBJ1-6, with 7 bases aligning to TRBD1. The germline V gene encodes CDR1 SEHNR and CDR2 FQNEAQ (reference sequence). After removal of 6 bases from V and 4 bases from J, the junction contained 6 bases not matched to a gene. CDR3 length: 15 amino acids. This CDR3 is CASSRRQGYNSPLHF. The DNA of the CDR3 is TGTGCCAGCAGTCGAAGACAGGGTTATAATTCACCCCTCCACTTT.

This chain joins TRBV23-1 and TRBJ2-4; tentatively, D is TRBD2 (5 bases). TRBV23-1 counts as an open reading frame of uncertain function. Trimming removed 4 bases from V and 0 bases from J, with 16 bases in between. The CDR3 spans 17 residues. The CDR3 sequence: CASSLSIVGLAKNIQYF. DNA of the CDR3: TGCGCCAGCAGTCTCTCAATCGTCGGACTAGCCAAAAACATTCAGTACTTC.

This chain links TRBV5-6 with TRBJ2-1, with 13 bases lining up with TRBD2. The CDR3 consists of 15 residues. J was trimmed by 9 bases and V by 2 bases; bases with no gene match: 5. CDR1 and CDR2 (germline): SGHDT, YYEEEE. DNA of the CDR3: TGTGCCAGCAGCTTACTAGCGGGGGGGCCCAGTGAGCAGTTCTTC. It specifies CASSLLAGGPSEQFF.

CDR3 in amino acids: CSVGHNTEAFF. DNA of the CDR3: TGCAGCGTTGGACACAACACTGAAGCTTTCTTT. This chain uses TRBV29-1 with TRBJ1-1, with D unclear. With 4 bases removed from V and 2 bases from J, the gap between germline ends came to 5 bases. Germline CDR1 SQVTM, CDR2 ANQGSEA. This CDR3 is 11 amino acids long.